A selection of T cell receptor beta chains follows, all from one sample in a study of beta chain features in type 1 diabetes. TCRdb's table, derived via immunoSEQ multiplex PCR, lists solely in-frame clones and lacks some. The table lists approximately 600,000 clones, roughly 12% of them singletons. Sequenced material: naive CD4+ T cells from blood. The origin of the receptors is a man aged 25-45 years with type 1 diabetes. Each CDR3 is given with its conserved first and last residue. A D gene is named only where the DNA matches it firmly. A row's size may be missing; if present it is once, few, many or a size class.

j_gene: TRBJ2-2
abundance: -
d_gene: TRBD1
v_gene: TRBV7-2
CDR3aa: CASSLVGTGFAGELFF
CDR3nt: TGTGCCAGCAGCTTAGTCGGGACAGGGTTCGCCGGGGAGCTGTTTTTT

j_gene: TRBJ2-3
abundance: -
d_gene: TRBD2
v_gene: TRBV9
CDR3aa: CASSTGTSGGSTDTQYF
CDR3nt: TGTGCCAGCAGCACCGGGACTAGCGGGGGGAGCACAGATACGCAGTATTTT

j_gene: TRBJ2-7
abundance: few
d_gene: -
v_gene: TRBV7-9
CDR3aa: CASSPGTPGYEQYF
CDR3nt: TGTGCCAGCAGCCCCGGGACCCCTGGGTACGAGCAGTACTTC

j_gene: TRBJ1-2
abundance: few
d_gene: -
v_gene: TRBV7-2
CDR3aa: CASRLRVSYGYTF
CDR3nt: TGTGCCAGCAGGCTGAGGGTTTCCTATGGCTACACCTTC

j_gene: TRBJ1-6
abundance: -
d_gene: -
v_gene: TRBV9
CDR3aa: CASSVAGNDNSPLHF
CDR3nt: TGTGCCAGCAGCGTAGCAGGGAACGATAATTCACCCCTCCACTTT

j_gene: TRBJ2-6
abundance: -
d_gene: -
v_gene: TRBV28
CDR3aa: CASRGAPANVLTF
CDR3nt: TGTGCCAGCAGGGGCGCGCCGGCCAACGTCCTGACTTTC

j_gene: TRBJ2-7
abundance: -
d_gene: -
v_gene: TRBV10-3
CDR3aa: CASSTQAGTEQYF
CDR3nt: TGTGCCAGCAGTACCCAGGCAGGGACCGAGCAGTACTTC

j_gene: TRBJ2-6
abundance: -
d_gene: -
v_gene: TRBV5-1
CDR3aa: CASSPPGVSGANVLTF
CDR3nt: TGCGCCAGCAGCCCACCTGGGGTCTCTGGGGCCAACGTCCTGACTTTC

j_gene: TRBJ2-2
abundance: once
d_gene: TRBD2
v_gene: TRBV5-1
CDR3aa: CASSLDYSGGTGELFF
CDR3nt: TGCGCCAGCAGCTTGGATTACAGCGGGGGTACCGGGGAGCTGTTTTTT

j_gene: TRBJ2-3
abundance: -
d_gene: -
v_gene: TRBV9
CDR3aa: CASSVEGVRTDTQYF
CDR3nt: TGTGCCAGCAGCGTAGAAGGGGTCCGCACAGATACGCAGTATTTT

j_gene: TRBJ2-4
abundance: few
d_gene: TRBD1
v_gene: TRBV5-1
CDR3aa: CASSPGQSKNIQYF
CDR3nt: TGCGCCAGCAGCCCGGGACAGTCCAAAAACATTCAGTACTTC

j_gene: TRBJ1-2
abundance: -
d_gene: -
v_gene: TRBV7-2
CDR3aa: CASSFLGSYGYTF
CDR3nt: TGTGCCAGCAGCTTCCTGGGATCGTATGGCTACACCTTC

j_gene: TRBJ2-4
abundance: -
d_gene: -
v_gene: TRBV25-1
CDR3aa: CASSEESLAKNIQYF
CDR3nt: TGTGCCAGCAGTGAAGAGTCCCTAGCCAAAAACATTCAGTACTTC

j_gene: TRBJ2-3
abundance: few
d_gene: TRBD2
v_gene: TRBV7-7
CDR3aa: CASSVGTIPDTQYF
CDR3nt: TGTGCCAGCAGCGTTGGGACTATCCCAGATACGCAGTATTTT

j_gene: TRBJ1-2
abundance: few
d_gene: -
v_gene: TRBV7-9
CDR3aa: CASSVGGYGYTF
CDR3nt: TGTGCCAGCAGCGTCGGGGGGTATGGCTACACCTTC

j_gene: TRBJ2-7
abundance: few
d_gene: TRBD1
v_gene: TRBV5-1
CDR3aa: CASSLGDRGYEQYF
CDR3nt: TGCGCCAGCAGCTTGGGGGACAGAGGCTACGAGCAGTACTTC

j_gene: TRBJ2-7
abundance: few
d_gene: TRBD1
v_gene: TRBV5-6
CDR3aa: CASSRAPGQGIYEQYF
CDR3nt: TGTGCCAGCAGCCGGGCTCCGGGACAGGGGATTTACGAGCAGTACTTC

j_gene: TRBJ1-2
abundance: few
d_gene: -
v_gene: TRBV29-1
CDR3aa: CSVEQGNYGYTF
CDR3nt: TGCAGCGTTGAGCAGGGCAACTATGGCTACACCTTC

j_gene: TRBJ2-4
abundance: few
d_gene: -
v_gene: TRBV5-1
CDR3aa: CASSLATNIGQNIQYF
CDR3nt: TGCGCCAGCAGCTTGGCAACGAACATTGGACAAAACATTCAGTACTTC

j_gene: TRBJ2-3
abundance: -
d_gene: -
v_gene: TRBV5-4
CDR3aa: CASSPRGTGTTDTQYF
CDR3nt: TGTGCCAGCAGCCCGAGGGGCACGGGGACCACAGATACGCAGTATTTT

j_gene: TRBJ2-2
abundance: -
d_gene: -
v_gene: TRBV7-9
CDR3aa: CASSLWPRSNTGELFF
CDR3nt: TGTGCCAGCAGCTTATGGCCCCGATCGAACACCGGGGAGCTGTTTTTT

j_gene: TRBJ1-6
abundance: -
d_gene: -
v_gene: TRBV7-2
CDR3aa: CASRGGHSSPLHF
CDR3nt: TGTGCCAGCCGGGGAGGCCATAGTTCACCCCTCCACTTT

j_gene: TRBJ2-1
abundance: -
d_gene: TRBD2
v_gene: TRBV27
CDR3aa: CASSSRGGSYNEQFF
CDR3nt: TGTGCCAGCAGTTCTCGCGGGGGCTCCTACAATGAGCAGTTCTTC

j_gene: TRBJ2-7
abundance: -
d_gene: TRBD1
v_gene: TRBV18
CDR3aa: CASSDGQGWSYEQYF
CDR3nt: TGTGCCAGCTCAGACGGACAGGGTTGGTCCTACGAGCAGTACTTC

j_gene: TRBJ1-2
abundance: few
d_gene: -
v_gene: TRBV25-1
CDR3aa: CASSESVRYGYTF
CDR3nt: TGTGCCAGCAGTGAATCCGTGCGTTATGGCTACACCTTC

j_gene: TRBJ2-7
abundance: few
d_gene: -
v_gene: TRBV7-8
CDR3aa: CASSPRVFGYEQYF
CDR3nt: TGTGCCAGCAGCCCCAGGGTTTTCGGCTACGAGCAGTACTTC

j_gene: TRBJ1-2
abundance: -
d_gene: TRBD1
v_gene: TRBV9
CDR3aa: CASSVGDRERNYGYTF
CDR3nt: TGTGCCAGCAGCGTAGGGGACAGAGAGAGAAACTATGGCTACACCTTC

j_gene: TRBJ1-1
abundance: -
d_gene: TRBD1
v_gene: TRBV18
CDR3aa: CASSPSGQENTEAFF
CDR3nt: TGTGCCAGCTCACCGTCGGGACAGGAGAACACTGAAGCTTTCTTT

j_gene: TRBJ2-2
abundance: -
d_gene: -
v_gene: TRBV5-4
CDR3aa: CASSLTGRNTGELFF
CDR3nt: TGTGCCAGCAGCTTAACAGGGAGGAACACCGGGGAGCTGTTTTTT

j_gene: TRBJ2-1
abundance: few
d_gene: -
v_gene: TRBV7-2
CDR3aa: CASQGQYNEQFF
CDR3nt: TGTGCCAGCCAGGGCCAATACAATGAGCAGTTCTTC

j_gene: TRBJ1-6
abundance: -
d_gene: -
v_gene: TRBV18
CDR3aa: CASSRDVSSYNSPLHF
CDR3nt: TGTGCCAGCTCACGGGACGTGAGCTCCTATAATTCACCCCTCCACTTT

j_gene: TRBJ1-4
abundance: -
d_gene: TRBD1
v_gene: TRBV7-7
CDR3aa: CASSPSQGGGKLFF
CDR3nt: TGTGCCAGCAGCCCCTCCCAAGGGGGCGGAAAACTGTTTTTT

j_gene: TRBJ2-5
abundance: -
d_gene: -
v_gene: TRBV30
CDR3aa: CAWSGRETQYF
CDR3nt: TGTGCCTGGAGTGGTCGTGAGACCCAGTACTTC

j_gene: TRBJ2-3
abundance: -
d_gene: -
v_gene: TRBV15
CDR3aa: CATSREGGRNTDTQYF
CDR3nt: TGTGCCACCAGCAGAGAGGGGGGTAGAAACACAGATACGCAGTATTTT

j_gene: TRBJ1-1
abundance: -
d_gene: -
v_gene: TRBV19
CDR3aa: CASSIAQLNTEAFF
CDR3nt: TGTGCCAGTAGTATAGCGCAGTTGAACACTGAAGCTTTCTTT

j_gene: TRBJ2-7
abundance: few
d_gene: -
v_gene: TRBV7-9
CDR3aa: CASSTQTSSYEQYF
CDR3nt: TGTGCCAGCAGCACCCAGACTAGCTCCTACGAGCAGTACTTC

j_gene: TRBJ1-1
abundance: -
d_gene: -
v_gene: TRBV5-4
CDR3aa: CASSFTEDTEAFF
CDR3nt: TGTGCCAGCAGCTTTACTGAGGACACTGAAGCTTTCTTT

j_gene: TRBJ2-7
abundance: few
d_gene: -
v_gene: TRBV28
CDR3aa: CASSAAPYEQYF
CDR3nt: TGTGCCAGCTCGGCGGCTCCCTACGAGCAGTACTTC

j_gene: TRBJ1-2
abundance: few
d_gene: TRBD1
v_gene: TRBV28
CDR3aa: CASSLGQANYGYTF
CDR3nt: TGTGCCAGCAGTTTGGGACAGGCCAACTATGGCTACACCTTC

j_gene: TRBJ1-1
abundance: -
d_gene: -
v_gene: TRBV18
CDR3aa: CASSPPSGNTEAFF
CDR3nt: TGTGCCAGCTCACCACCGAGCGGCAACACTGAAGCTTTCTTT

j_gene: TRBJ2-7
abundance: few
d_gene: -
v_gene: TRBV4-2
CDR3aa: CASSQGNSRGYEQYF
CDR3nt: TGTGCCAGCAGCCAAGGTAATAGCAGGGGCTACGAGCAGTACTTC

j_gene: TRBJ1-2
abundance: -
d_gene: -
v_gene: TRBV30
CDR3aa: CAWSPANYGYTF
CDR3nt: TGTGCCTGGAGCCCTGCCAATTATGGCTACACCTTC

j_gene: TRBJ1-5
abundance: -
d_gene: -
v_gene: TRBV21-1
CDR3aa: CASSKGGPYSNQPQHF
CDR3nt: TGTGCCAGCAGCAAAGGAGGACCGTATAGCAATCAGCCCCAGCATTTT

j_gene: TRBJ2-5
abundance: -
d_gene: -
v_gene: TRBV6-5
CDR3aa: CASRDSLLKETQYF
CDR3nt: TGTGCCAGCAGGGACAGTCTCCTCAAAGAGACCCAGTACTTC